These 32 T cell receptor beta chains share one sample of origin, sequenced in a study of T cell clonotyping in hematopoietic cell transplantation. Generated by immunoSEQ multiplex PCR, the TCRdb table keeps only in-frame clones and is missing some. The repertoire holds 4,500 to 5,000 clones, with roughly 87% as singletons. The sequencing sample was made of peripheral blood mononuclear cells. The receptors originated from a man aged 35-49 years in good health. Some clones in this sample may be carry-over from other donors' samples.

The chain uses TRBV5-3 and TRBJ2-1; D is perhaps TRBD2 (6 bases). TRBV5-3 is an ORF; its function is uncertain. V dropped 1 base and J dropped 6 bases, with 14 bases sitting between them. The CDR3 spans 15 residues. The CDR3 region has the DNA TGTGCCAGAAGCTTGCGGGAGACTAATTCCAATGAGCAGTTCTTC. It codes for CARSLRETNSNEQFF.

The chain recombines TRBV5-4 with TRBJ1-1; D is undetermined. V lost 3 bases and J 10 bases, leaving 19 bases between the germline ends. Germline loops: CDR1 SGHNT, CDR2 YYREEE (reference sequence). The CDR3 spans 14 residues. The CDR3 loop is CASSSAKGPFRAFF. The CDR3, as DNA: TGTGCCAGCAGCTCGGCTAAGGGTCCTTTCCGAGCTTTCTTT. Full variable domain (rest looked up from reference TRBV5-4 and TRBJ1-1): ETGVTQSPTHLIKTRGQQVTLRCSSQSGHNTVSWYQQALGQGPQFIFQYYREEENGRGNFPPRFSGLQFPNYSSELNVNALELDDSALYLCASSSAKGPFRAFFGQGTRLTVV.

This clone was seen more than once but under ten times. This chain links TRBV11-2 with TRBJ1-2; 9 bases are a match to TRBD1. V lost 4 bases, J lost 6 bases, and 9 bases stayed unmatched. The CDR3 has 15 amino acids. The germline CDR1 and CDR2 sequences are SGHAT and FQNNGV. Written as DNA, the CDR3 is TGTGCCAGCAGCTCTTGGGACAGGGCGTGGGATGGCTACACCTTC. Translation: CASSSWDRAWDGYTF.

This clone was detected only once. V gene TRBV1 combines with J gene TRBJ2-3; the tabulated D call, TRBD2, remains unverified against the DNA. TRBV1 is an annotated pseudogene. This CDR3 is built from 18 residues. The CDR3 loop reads CTSSQGWTSPRCTDTQYF. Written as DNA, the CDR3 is TGCACCAGCAGCCAAGGGTGGACTAGCCCCCGTTGCACAGATACGCAGTATTTT.

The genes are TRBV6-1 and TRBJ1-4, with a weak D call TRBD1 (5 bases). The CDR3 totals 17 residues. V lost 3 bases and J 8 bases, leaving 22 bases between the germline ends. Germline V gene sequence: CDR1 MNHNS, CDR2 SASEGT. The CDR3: CASSDPGKGRPREKLFF. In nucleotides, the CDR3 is TGTGCCAGCAGTGACCCCGGAAAGGGGCGTCCCAGGGAAAAACTGTTTTTT.

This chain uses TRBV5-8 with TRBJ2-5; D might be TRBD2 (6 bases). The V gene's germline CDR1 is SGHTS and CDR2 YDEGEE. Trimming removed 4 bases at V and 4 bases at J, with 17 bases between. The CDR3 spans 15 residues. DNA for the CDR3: TGTGCCAGCAGCCCCGGACGGCTTAGCGGAGAGACCCAGTACTTC. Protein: CASSPGRLSGETQYF.

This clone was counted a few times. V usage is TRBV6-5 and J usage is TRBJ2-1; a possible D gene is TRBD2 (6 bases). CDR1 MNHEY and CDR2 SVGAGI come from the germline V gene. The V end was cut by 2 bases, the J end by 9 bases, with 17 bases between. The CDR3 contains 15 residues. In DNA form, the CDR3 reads TGTGCCAGCAGTTACATGGGACTCTCAAGGGGTGAGCAGTTCTTC. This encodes CASSYMGLSRGEQFF.

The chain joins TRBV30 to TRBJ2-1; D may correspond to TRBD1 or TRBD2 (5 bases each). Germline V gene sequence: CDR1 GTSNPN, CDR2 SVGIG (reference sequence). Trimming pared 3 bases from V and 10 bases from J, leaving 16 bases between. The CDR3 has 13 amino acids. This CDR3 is CAWSDRDGREQFF. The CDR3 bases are TGTGCCTGGAGCGATAGGGACGGACGGGAGCAGTTCTTC. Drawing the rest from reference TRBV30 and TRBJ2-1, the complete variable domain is SQTIHQWPATLVQPVGSPLSLECTVEGTSNPNLYWYRQAAGRGLQLLFYSVGIGQISSEVPQNLSASRPQDRQFILSSKKLLLSDSGFYLCAWSDRDGREQFFGPGTRLTVL.

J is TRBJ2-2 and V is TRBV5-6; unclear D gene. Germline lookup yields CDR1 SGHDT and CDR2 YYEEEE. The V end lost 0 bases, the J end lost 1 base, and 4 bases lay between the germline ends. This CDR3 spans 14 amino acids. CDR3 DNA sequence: TGTGCCAGCAGCTTGGTGGGGAACACCGGGGAGCTGTTTTTT. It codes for CASSLVGNTGELFF.

The CDR3 region is CSVPKGGGGNYGYTF. The CDR3 region has the DNA TGCAGCGTTCCAAAAGGGGGGGGAGGAAACTATGGCTACACCTTC. V is TRBV29-1 and J is TRBJ1-2, with D perhaps matching TRBD1 (6 bases). V gave up 5 bases and J gave up 2 bases, with 18 bases separating them. The CDR3 spans 15 residues. Germline V gives CDR1 SQVTM, CDR2 ANQGSEA.

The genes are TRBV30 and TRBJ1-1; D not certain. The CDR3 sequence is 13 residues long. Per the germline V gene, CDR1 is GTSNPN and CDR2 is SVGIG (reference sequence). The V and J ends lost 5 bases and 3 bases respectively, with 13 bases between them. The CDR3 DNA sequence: TGTGCCTGGGCATCCCGGGCATACACTGAAGCTTTCTTT. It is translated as CAWASRAYTEAFF.

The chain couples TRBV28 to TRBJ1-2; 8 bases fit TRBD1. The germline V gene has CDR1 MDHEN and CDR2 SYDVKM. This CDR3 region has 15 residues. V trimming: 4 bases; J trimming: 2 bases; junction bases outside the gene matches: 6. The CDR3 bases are TGTGCCAGCAGTTCCACAGGGGGACTAAACTATGGCTACACCTTC. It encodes CASSSTGGLNYGYTF.

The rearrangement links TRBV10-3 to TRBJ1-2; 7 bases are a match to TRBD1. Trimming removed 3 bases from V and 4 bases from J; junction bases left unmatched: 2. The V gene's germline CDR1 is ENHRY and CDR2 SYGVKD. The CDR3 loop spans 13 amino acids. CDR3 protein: CAISEQGSYGYTF. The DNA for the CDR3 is TGTGCCATCAGTGAACAGGGGAGCTATGGCTACACCTTC.

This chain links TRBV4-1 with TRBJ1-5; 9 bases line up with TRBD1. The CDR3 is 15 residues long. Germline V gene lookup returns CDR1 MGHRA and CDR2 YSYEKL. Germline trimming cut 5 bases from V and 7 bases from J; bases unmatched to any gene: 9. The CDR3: CASSASGQGGQPQHF. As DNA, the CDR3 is TGCGCCAGCAGCGCCTCGGGACAGGGAGGACAGCCCCAGCATTTT.

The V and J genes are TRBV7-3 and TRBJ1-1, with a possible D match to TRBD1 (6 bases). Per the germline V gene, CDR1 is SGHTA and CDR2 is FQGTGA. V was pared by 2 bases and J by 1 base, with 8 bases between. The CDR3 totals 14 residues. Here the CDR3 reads CASSLGGQNTEAFF. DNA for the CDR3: TGTGCCAGCAGCTTAGGGGGGCAGAACACTGAAGCTTTCTTT.

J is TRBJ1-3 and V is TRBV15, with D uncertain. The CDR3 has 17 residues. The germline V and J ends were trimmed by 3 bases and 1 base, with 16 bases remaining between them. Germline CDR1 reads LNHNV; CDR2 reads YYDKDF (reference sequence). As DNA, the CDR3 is TGTGCCACCAGCAGGGGTCGAGGAGATCGATCTGGAAACACCATATATTTT. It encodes CATSRGRGDRSGNTIYF.

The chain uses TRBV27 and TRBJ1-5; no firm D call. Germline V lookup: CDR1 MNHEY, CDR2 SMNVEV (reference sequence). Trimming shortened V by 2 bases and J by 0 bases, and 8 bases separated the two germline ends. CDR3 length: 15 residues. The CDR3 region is CASSLHSYSNQPQHF. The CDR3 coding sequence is TGTGCCAGCAGTTTACACAGTTATAGCAATCAGCCCCAGCATTTT.

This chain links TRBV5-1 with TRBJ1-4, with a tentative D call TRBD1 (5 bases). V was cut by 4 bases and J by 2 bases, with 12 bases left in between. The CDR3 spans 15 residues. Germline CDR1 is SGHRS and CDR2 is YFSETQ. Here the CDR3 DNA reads TGCGCCAGCAGCGCAACGGGGCAGACTAATGAAAAACTGTTTTTT. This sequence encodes CASSATGQTNEKLFF.

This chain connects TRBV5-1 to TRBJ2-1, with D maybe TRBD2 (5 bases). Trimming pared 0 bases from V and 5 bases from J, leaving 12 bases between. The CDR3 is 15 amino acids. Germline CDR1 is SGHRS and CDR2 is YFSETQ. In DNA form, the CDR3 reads TGCGCCAGCAGCTTGGGTGCAGAGCGGAACAATGAGCAGTTCTTC. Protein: CASSLGAERNNEQFF. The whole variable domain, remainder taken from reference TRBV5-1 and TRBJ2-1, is KAGVTQTPRYLIKTRGQQVTLSCSPISGHRSVSWYQQTPGQGLQFLFEYFSETQRNKGNFPGRFSGRQFSNSRSEMNVSTLELGDSALYLCASSLGAERNNEQFFGPGTRLTVL.

The DNA for the CDR3 is TGTGCCAGCAGCTTAGTCGGACAGGGGGCGTTCGGTAATGAAAAACTGTTTTTT. Translated, it gives CASSLVGQGAFGNEKLFF. The chain links TRBV7-2 to TRBJ1-4, with 11 bases aligning to TRBD1. CDR1 is SGHTA and CDR2 is FQGNSA in the germline V gene. CDR3 length: 18 residues. Trimming at V came to 1 base and at J to 4 bases, leaving 8 bases not matched to a gene.

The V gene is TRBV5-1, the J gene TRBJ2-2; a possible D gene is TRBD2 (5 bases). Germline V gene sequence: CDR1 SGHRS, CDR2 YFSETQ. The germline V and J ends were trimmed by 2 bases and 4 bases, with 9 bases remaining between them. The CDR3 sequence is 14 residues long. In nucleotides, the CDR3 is TGCGCCAGCAGCTTAAGGACTCTCACCGGGGAGCTGTTTTTT. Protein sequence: CASSLRTLTGELFF.

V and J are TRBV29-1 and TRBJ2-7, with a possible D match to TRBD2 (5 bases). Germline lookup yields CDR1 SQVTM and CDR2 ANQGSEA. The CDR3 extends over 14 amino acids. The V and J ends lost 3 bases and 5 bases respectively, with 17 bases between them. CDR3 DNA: TGCAGCGTTGAGGTGGTAGGGAGCCCCCACGAGCAGTACTTC. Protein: CSVEVVGSPHEQYF.

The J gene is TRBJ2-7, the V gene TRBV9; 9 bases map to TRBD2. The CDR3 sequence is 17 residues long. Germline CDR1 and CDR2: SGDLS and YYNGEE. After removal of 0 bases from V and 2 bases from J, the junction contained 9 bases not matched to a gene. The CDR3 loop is CASSVGGTAGGPYEQYF. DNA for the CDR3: TGTGCCAGCAGCGTAGGAGGTACAGCGGGGGGTCCCTACGAGCAGTACTTC.

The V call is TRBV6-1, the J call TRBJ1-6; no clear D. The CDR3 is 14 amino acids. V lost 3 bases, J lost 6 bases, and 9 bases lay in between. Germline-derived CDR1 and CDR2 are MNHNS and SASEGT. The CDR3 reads CASSDASFNSPLHF. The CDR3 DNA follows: TGTGCCAGCAGTGATGCGAGCTTTAATTCACCCCTCCACTTT.

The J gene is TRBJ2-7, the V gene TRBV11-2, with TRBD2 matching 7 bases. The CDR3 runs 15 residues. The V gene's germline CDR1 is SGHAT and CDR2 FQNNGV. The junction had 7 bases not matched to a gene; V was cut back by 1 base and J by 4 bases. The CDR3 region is CASSLGAGVVYEQYF. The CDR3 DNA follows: TGTGCCAGCAGCTTAGGCGCGGGAGTCGTATACGAGCAGTACTTC.

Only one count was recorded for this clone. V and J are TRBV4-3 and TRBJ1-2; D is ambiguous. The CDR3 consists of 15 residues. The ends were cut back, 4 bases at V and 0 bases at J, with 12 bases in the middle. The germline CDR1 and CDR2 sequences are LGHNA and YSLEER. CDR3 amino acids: CASSLQTAANYGYTF. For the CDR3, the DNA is TGCGCCAGCAGCCTACAGACCGCTGCTAACTATGGCTACACCTTC.

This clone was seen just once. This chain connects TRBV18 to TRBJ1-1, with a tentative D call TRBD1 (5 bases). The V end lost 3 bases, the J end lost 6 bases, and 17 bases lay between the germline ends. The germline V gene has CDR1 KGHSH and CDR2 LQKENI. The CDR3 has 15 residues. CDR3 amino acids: CASSPTVGASAEAFF. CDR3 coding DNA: TGTGCCAGCTCACCTACCGTTGGGGCTTCGGCTGAAGCTTTCTTT. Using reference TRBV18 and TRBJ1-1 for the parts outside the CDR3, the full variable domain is NAGVMQNPRHLVRRRGQEARLRCSPMKGHSHVYWYRQLPEEGLKFMVYLQKENIIDESGMPKERFSAEFPKEGPSILRIQQVVRGDSAAYFCASSPTVGASAEAFFGQGTRLTVV.

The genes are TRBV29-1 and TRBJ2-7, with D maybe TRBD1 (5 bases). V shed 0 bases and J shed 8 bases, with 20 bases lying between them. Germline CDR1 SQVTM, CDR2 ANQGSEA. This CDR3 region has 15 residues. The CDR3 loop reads CSVEEGQGLRGKQYF. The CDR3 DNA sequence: TGCAGCGTTGAAGAGGGGCAGGGCTTGCGAGGAAAGCAGTACTTC.

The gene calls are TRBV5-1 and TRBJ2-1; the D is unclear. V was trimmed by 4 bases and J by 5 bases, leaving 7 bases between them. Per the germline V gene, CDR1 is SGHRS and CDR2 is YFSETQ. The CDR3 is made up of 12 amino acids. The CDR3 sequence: CASSVYDNEQFF. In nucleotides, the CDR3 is TGCGCCAGCAGCGTATATGACAATGAGCAGTTCTTC.

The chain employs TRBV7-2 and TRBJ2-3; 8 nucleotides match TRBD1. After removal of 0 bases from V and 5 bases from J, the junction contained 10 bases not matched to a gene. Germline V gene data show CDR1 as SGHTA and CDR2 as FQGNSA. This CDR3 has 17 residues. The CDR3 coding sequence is TGTGCCAGCAGCTTAGCCAGTCAGGGGGCAGGTGGAGATACGCAGTATTTT. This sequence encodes CASSLASQGAGGDTQYF.

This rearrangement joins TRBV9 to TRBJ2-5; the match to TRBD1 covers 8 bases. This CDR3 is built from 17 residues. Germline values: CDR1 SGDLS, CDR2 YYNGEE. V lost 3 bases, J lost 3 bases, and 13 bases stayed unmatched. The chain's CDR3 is CASSGTGKEGHKETQYF. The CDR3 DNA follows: TGTGCCAGCAGCGGGACAGGGAAGGAGGGACACAAAGAGACCCAGTACTTC.

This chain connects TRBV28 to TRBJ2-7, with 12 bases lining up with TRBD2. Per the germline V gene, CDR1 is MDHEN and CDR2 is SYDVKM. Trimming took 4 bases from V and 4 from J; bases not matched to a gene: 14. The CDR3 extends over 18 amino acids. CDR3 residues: CASSSGLAGKALKYEQYF. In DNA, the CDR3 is TGTGCCAGCAGTTCGGGACTAGCGGGCAAAGCTTTAAAATACGAGCAGTACTTC. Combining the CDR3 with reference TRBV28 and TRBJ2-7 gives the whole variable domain DVKVTQSSRYLVKRTGEKVFLECVQDMDHENMFWYRQDPGLGLRLIYFSYDVKMKEKGDIPEGYSVSREKKERFSLILESASTNQTSMYLCASSSGLAGKALKYEQYFGPGTRLTVT.